These 18 T cell receptor beta chains originate from one sample sequenced in a study of shared clonotypes between healthy human individuals. Some clones are missing from TCRdb's copy, which holds only in-frame ones; the method was immunoSEQ multiplex PCR. Here the sample spans millions of clones, about 94% being singletons. Terminally differentiated effector memory CD45RA+ cells were excluded by CCR7 positive selection of CD45RO-negative cells. Input material: naive CD8+ T cells sorted from blood. The receptor source for this set is a man younger than 30 in good health.

V and J are TRBV18 and TRBJ2-5, with TRBD2 matching over 13 bases. This CDR3 comprises 17 residues. V was clipped by 2 bases and J by 2 bases; unmatched bases: 5. Germline V CDR1 and CDR2: KGHSH, LQKENI. The DNA of the CDR3 is TGTGCCAGCTCACCAGGGACTAGCGGGAAGATGCAAGAGACCCAGTACTTC. This codes for CASSPGTSGKMQETQYF.

The chain joins TRBV11-2 to TRBJ2-7; 7 bases agree with TRBD1. The CDR3 totals 16 residues. Trimming took 0 bases from V and 6 from J; bases not matched to a gene: 11. Germline loops: CDR1 SGHAT, CDR2 FQNNGV. The CDR3, as DNA: TGTGCCAGCAGCTTAGATGCGGACAGGCTAGCCGGCGAGCAGTACTTC. Its protein product is CASSLDADRLAGEQYF.

The CDR3 nucleotides are TGTGCCAGTGCTGCGGGACAGGGTACCTACGAGCAGTACTTC. Translated: CASAAGQGTYEQYF. V usage is TRBV9 and J usage is TRBJ2-7, with TRBD1 identical over 9 bases. This CDR3 comprises 14 residues. V shed 8 bases and J 2 bases; nucleotides not matched to a gene: 8. CDR1 is SGDLS, CDR2 YYNGEE, per germline.

The genes are TRBV7-6 and TRBJ1-1; 8 bases align to TRBD1. The germline V gene has CDR1 SGHVS and CDR2 FNYEAQ. V was pared by 5 bases and J by 6 bases, with 8 bases of the junction left unmatched. The CDR3 consists of 14 residues. The CDR3 region has the DNA TGTGCCAGCAGCCCGTTAGGGACAGGCCCTGAAGCTTTCTTT. As protein: CASSPLGTGPEAFF.

CDR3 residues: CASSYNTGDVYEQYF. Written as DNA, the CDR3 is TGTGCCAGCAGTTATAATACAGGGGATGTATACGAGCAGTACTTC. The V gene is TRBV6-5, the J gene TRBJ2-7; 7 bases match TRBD1. This CDR3 region has 15 residues. The V gene's germline CDR1 is MNHEY and CDR2 SVGAGI. The J segment lost 4 bases and the V segment lost 3 bases, leaving 9 bases of the junction unmatched.

The V and J genes are TRBV4-3 and TRBJ1-1; weak D call: TRBD1 (6 bases). The CDR3 covers 17 residues. The germline gives CDR1 LGHNA, CDR2 YSLEER. The V end was cut by 0 bases, the J end by 0 bases, with 14 bases between. CDR3 sequence: CASSQEGVWGLNTEAFF. CDR3 DNA: TGCGCCAGCAGCCAAGAAGGGGTATGGGGGCTGAACACTGAAGCTTTCTTT.

The chain employs TRBV5-4 and TRBJ1-2; 8 bases map to TRBD1. The V gene end was trimmed by 3 bases and the J gene end by 3 bases; junction bases not matched to a gene: 4. CDR3 length: 14 residues. In germline, CDR1 is SGHNT, CDR2 YYREEE (reference sequence). CDR3 loop: CASSWDRTDYGYTF. CDR3 nucleotides: TGTGCCAGCAGCTGGGACAGGACGGACTATGGCTACACCTTC.

The CDR3 DNA reads TGTGCCAGCAGTGTACACCCAACGGGGCCGAACACCGGGGAGCTGTTTTTT. It specifies CASSVHPTGPNTGELFF. The chain joins TRBV2 to TRBJ2-2; tentatively, D is TRBD1 or TRBD2 (5 bases each). Germline V lookup: CDR1 SNHLY, CDR2 FYNNEI. The CDR3 has 17 amino acids. V lost 4 bases to trimming and J lost 0 bases, with 15 bases between them.

The chain uses TRBV6-6 and TRBJ2-3; 7 bases line up with TRBD1. This CDR3 has 16 residues. Looked up from germline, CDR1 is MNHNY and CDR2 is SVGAGI (reference sequence). The ends lost 0 bases at V and 2 bases at J; junction bases unmatched: 5. The CDR3 nucleotides read TGTGCCAGCAGTTACTCGCGACAGGGAGCCACAGATACGCAGTATTTT. Translated: CASSYSRQGATDTQYF.

V and J are TRBV9 and TRBJ2-6, with D unresolved. V lost 3 bases to trimming and J lost 0 bases, with 10 bases between them. This CDR3 has 16 amino acids. In germline, CDR1 is SGDLS, CDR2 YYNGEE. In nucleotides, the CDR3 is TGTGCCAGCAGCGGAGTGACGGTCTCTGGGGCCAACGTCCTGACTTTC. Translating gives CASSGVTVSGANVLTF.

The rearrangement links TRBV30 to TRBJ2-7; TRBD2 agrees at 8 bases. The germline V gene encodes CDR1 GTSNPN and CDR2 SVGIG (reference sequence). V dropped 3 bases and J dropped 7; count of bases not matched to a gene: 11. The CDR3 extends over 14 amino acids. CDR3: CAWSYWTSSGEQYF. DNA of the CDR3: TGTGCCTGGAGCTATTGGACTAGCTCGGGGGAGCAGTACTTC.

The table lists this clone with a count of one. This chain joins TRBV7-8 and TRBJ2-2; D gene ambiguous. This CDR3 region has 15 residues. Germline lookup yields CDR1 SGHVS and CDR2 FQNEAQ. V was clipped by 1 base and J by 0 bases, with 6 bases between them. CDR3 in DNA: TGTGCCAGCAGCTTAGTGGATGCGAACACCGGGGAGCTGTTTTTT. Translation: CASSLVDANTGELFF.

The V gene is TRBV6-6, the J gene TRBJ2-2; the D is unclear. V gave up 6 bases and J gave up 1 base, with 9 bases separating them. The CDR3 consists of 14 residues. From germline, CDR1 is MNHNY and CDR2 SVGAGI (reference sequence). Written as DNA, the CDR3 is TGTGCCAGCAGCGGGCCCTTGAACACCGGGGAGCTGTTTTTT. This codes for CASSGPLNTGELFF.

This clone has only one observation. V is TRBV5-4 and J is TRBJ2-2, with 14 bases fitting TRBD2. The CDR3 extends over 16 amino acids. CDR1 SGHNT and CDR2 YYREEE come from the germline V gene (reference sequence). With V trimmed by 4 bases and J by 4 bases, 3 bases remained unmatched. Written as DNA, the CDR3 is TGTGCCAGCAGCCCCGGACTAGCGGGGGGCACCGGGGAGCTGTTTTTT. It specifies CASSPGLAGGTGELFF.

The chain employs TRBV2 and TRBJ1-3; D gene ambiguous. Germline V lookup: CDR1 SNHLY, CDR2 FYNNEI. The CDR3 contains 15 residues. V was pared by 3 bases and J by 0 bases, with 9 bases between. The DNA for the CDR3 is TGTGCCAGCAGTGATCAGGCGCTCTCTGGAAACACCATATATTTT. It is translated as CASSDQALSGNTIYF.

The chain joins TRBV27 to TRBJ1-1; 7 nucleotides match TRBD1. The CDR3 sequence is 14 residues long. With 5 bases clipped from V and 5 bases from J, the junction kept 8 bases outside the gene matches. In germline, CDR1 is MNHEY, CDR2 SMNVEV (reference sequence). CDR3 sequence: CASSTRQGGTEAFF. CDR3 DNA sequence: TGTGCCAGCAGTACTAGACAGGGTGGGACTGAAGCTTTCTTT.

The rearrangement links TRBV28 to TRBJ2-2; perhaps D is TRBD1 or TRBD2 (5 bases each). The CDR3 has 15 residues. With 3 bases removed from V and 6 bases from J, the gap between germline ends came to 14 bases. Looked up from germline, CDR1 is MDHEN and CDR2 is SYDVKM. The CDR3 region is CASSFSAEGPGELFF. CDR3 nucleotides: TGTGCCAGCAGTTTTAGCGCCGAGGGACCCGGGGAGCTGTTTTTT.

The chain recombines TRBV27 with TRBJ2-5; D ambiguous. The CDR3 sequence is 12 residues long. Trimming took 4 bases from V and 2 from J, leaving 5 bases between them. Germline assignment: CDR1 MNHEY and CDR2 SMNVEV (reference sequence). The CDR3: CASSSTQETQYF. DNA for the CDR3: TGTGCCAGCAGTTCCACACAAGAGACCCAGTACTTC.